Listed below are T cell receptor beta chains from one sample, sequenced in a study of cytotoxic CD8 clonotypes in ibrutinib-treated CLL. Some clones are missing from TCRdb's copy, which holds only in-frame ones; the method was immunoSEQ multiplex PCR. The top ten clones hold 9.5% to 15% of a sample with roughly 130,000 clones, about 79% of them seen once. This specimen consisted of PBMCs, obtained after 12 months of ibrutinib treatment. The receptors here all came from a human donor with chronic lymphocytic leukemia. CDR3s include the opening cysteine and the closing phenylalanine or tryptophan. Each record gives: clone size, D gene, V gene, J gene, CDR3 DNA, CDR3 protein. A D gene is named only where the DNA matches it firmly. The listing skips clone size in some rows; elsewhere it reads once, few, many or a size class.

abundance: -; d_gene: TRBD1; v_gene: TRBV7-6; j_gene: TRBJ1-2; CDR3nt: TGTGCCAGCAGCCCATCGACAGGGGGAGATGGCTACACCTTC; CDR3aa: CASSPSTGGDGYTF
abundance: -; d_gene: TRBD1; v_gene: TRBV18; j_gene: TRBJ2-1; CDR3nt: TGTGCCAGCTCACCACGGGACAGATATCCCTACAATGAGCAGTTCTTC; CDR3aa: CASSPRDRYPYNEQFF
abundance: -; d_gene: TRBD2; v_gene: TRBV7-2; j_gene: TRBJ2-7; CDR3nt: TGTGCCAGCAGCCTCACTAGCGGGACACCCTACGAGCAGTACTTC; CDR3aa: CASSLTSGTPYEQYF
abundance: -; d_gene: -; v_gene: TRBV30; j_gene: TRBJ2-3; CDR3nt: TGTGCCTGGAGTAGTATCGGACCTCAAGACAGCACAGATACGCAGTATTTT; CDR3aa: CAWSSIGPQDSTDTQYF
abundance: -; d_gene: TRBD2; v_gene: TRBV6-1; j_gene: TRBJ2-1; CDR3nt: TGTGCCAGCAGTAAAGCCGGGACTAGCGGGAGGTATGAGCAGTTCTTC; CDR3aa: CASSKAGTSGRYEQFF
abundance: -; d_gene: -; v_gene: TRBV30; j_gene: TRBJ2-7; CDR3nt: TGTGCCTGTGAAGGGGGTAGTCGGGGGAGTAGGGGCTCCTACGAGCAGTACTTC; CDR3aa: CACEGGSRGSRGSYEQYF
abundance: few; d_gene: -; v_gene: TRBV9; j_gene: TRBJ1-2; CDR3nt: TGTGCCAGCAGCACCAGAGCCTATGGCTACACCTTC; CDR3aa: CASSTRAYGYTF
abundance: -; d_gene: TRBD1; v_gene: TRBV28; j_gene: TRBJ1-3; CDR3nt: TGTGCCAGCAGCCCCTCCCGACGACAGGGGGGCCAACCGAGCTCTGGAAACACCATATATTTT; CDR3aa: CASSPSRRQGGQPSSGNTIYF
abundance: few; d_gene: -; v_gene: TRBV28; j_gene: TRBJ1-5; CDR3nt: TGTGCCAGCAGCCTGACAGTGGGGGGCAATCAGCCCCAGCATTTT; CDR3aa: CASSLTVGGNQPQHF
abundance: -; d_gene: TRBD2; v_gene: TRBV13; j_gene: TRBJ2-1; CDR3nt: TGTGCCAGCAGCTATGGTAGCGGGAGGACCTACAATGAGCAGTTCTTC; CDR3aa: CASSYGSGRTYNEQFF
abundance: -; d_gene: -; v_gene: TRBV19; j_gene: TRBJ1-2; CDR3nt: TGTGCCAGTAGTAGCTTAGGGGGAGTGCTTGATGGCTACACCTTC; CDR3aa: CASSSLGGVLDGYTF
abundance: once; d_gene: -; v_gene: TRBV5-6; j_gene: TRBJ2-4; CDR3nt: TGTGCCAGCGCCCACAGGGCTTACCTAGCCAAAAACATTCAGTACTTC; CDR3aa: CASAHRAYLAKNIQYF
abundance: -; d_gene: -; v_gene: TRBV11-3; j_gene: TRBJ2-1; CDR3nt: TGTGCCAGCAGCTTGGGTGGGGGACGAGGGTCGAATGAGCAGTTCTTC; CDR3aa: CASSLGGGRGSNEQFF
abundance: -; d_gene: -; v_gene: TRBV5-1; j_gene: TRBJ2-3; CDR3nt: TGCGCCAGCAGCTTGTCTGGAGACGGAGGAGATACGCAGTATTTT; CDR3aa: CASSLSGDGGDTQYF
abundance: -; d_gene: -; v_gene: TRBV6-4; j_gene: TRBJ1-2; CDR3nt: TGTGCCAGCAGTGACTCGGACCTTAGTTTTCACTATGGCTACACCTTC; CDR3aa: CASSDSDLSFHYGYTF
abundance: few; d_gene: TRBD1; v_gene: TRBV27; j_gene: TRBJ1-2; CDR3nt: TGTGCCAGCAGTACCCAACAGGGGGGCTATGGCTACACCTTC; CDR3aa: CASSTQQGGYGYTF
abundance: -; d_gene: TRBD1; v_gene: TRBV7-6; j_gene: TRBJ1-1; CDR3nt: TGTGCCAGCAGCTTATTTGGGCTTGGGACAGGGTACACTGAAGCTTTCTTT; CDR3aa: CASSLFGLGTGYTEAFF
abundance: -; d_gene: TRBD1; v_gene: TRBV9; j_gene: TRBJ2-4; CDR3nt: TGTGCCAGCAGCGCCGGGACAGGGGGCTTCATTCAGTACTTC; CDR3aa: CASSAGTGGFIQYF
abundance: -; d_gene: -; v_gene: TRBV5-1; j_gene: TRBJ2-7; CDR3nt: TGCGCCAGCAGCTTGGGGACACCCGACTATGGGCAGTACTTC; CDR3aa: CASSLGTPDYGQYF
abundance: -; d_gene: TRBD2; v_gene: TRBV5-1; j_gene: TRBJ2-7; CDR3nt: TGCGCCAGCAGCTTTGGGACTAGCGGGAGACCGTACGAGCAGTACTTC; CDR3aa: CASSFGTSGRPYEQYF
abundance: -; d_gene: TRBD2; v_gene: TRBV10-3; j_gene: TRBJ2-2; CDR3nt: TGTGCCACCGAACTAGCGGGCGACACCGGGGAGCTGTTTTTT; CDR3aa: CATELAGDTGELFF
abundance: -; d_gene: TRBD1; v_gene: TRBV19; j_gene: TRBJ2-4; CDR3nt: TGTGCCAGTAGTGTAACAGGGGGCGGCCACAAAAACATTCAGTACTTC; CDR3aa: CASSVTGGGHKNIQYF
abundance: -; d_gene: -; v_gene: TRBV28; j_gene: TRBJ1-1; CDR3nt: TGTGCCAGCAGTTTAAATGGGGGGCTAGTGGGCACTGAAGCTTTCTTT; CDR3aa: CASSLNGGLVGTEAFF
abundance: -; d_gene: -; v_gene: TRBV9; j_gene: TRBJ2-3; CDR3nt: TGTGCCAGCAGCGTATTAGGAAGCACAGATACGCAGTATTTT; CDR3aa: CASSVLGSTDTQYF
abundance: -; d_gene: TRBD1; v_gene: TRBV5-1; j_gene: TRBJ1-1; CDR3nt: TGCGCCAGCAGCACAGGTCCGGGACAGGGGGTTTCTGAAGCTTTCTTT; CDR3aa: CASSTGPGQGVSEAFF
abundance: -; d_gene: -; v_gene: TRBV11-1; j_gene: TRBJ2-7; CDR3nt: TGTGCCAGCAGCTTAGTTCCAGGGACCCACGAGCAGTACTTC; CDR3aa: CASSLVPGTHEQYF